These 15 T cell receptor beta chains were all obtained from the same sample, sequenced in a study of T cell clonality in common variable immunodeficiency. Libraries were prepared by immunoSEQ multiplex PCR; TCRdb keeps only in-frame clonotypes and omits some of them. Altogether about 35,000 clones were found in the sample, and no singletons occur. The sample consisted of peripheral blood mononuclear cells. These TCRs come from a person aged 18-70 years in good health.

This clone appeared many times. Read sequence stops 3 residues before the CDR3 end, and the germline J gene provides the missing end. V usage is TRBV5-6 and J usage is TRBJ2-7, with D hard to call. The CDR3 covers 13 residues. V lost 1 base, J lost 2 bases, and 7 bases lay in between. CDR1 SGHDT and CDR2 YYEEEE come from the germline V gene. CDR3 DNA (partial): TGTGCCAGCAGCTTGTACCAGACCTACGAG. Its translation is CASSLYQTYE. The whole CDR3 region reads CASSLYQTYEQYF.

This clone was seen many times. The sequence runs out 3 residues before the end of the CDR3; the remainder is reconstructed from the germline J gene. The genes are TRBV20-1 and TRBJ2-1; 7 bases are a match to TRBD2. V shed 1 base and J 0 bases; nucleotides not matched to a gene: 9. The CDR3 is 17 amino acids. Germline assignment: CDR1 DFQATT and CDR2 SNEGSKA (reference sequence). CDR3 in amino acids: CSARVASGSSSYNEQFF. The DNA read from the CDR3 is TGCAGTGCTAGAGTTGCTAGCGGTTCGAGCTCCTACAATGAG.

This clone was counted ten times or more. Coverage ceases 3 residues before the CDR3 finishes, and the germline J gene fills in the end. This chain joins TRBV7-6 and TRBJ2-5, with no clear D. The germline CDR1 and CDR2 sequences are SGHVS and FNYEAQ. Trimming removed 1 base from V and 5 bases from J, with 17 bases in between. The CDR3 sequence is 16 residues long. The covered CDR3 bases are TGTGCCAGCAGCTTAGGGTTGGCAGTAAGCGAGGAGACC. It encodes CASSLGLAVSEET. The CDR3 as a whole reads CASSLGLAVSEETQYF.

There are a few counts of this clone. The DNA ends 3 residues before the CDR3 does, and the rest of the CDR3 is filled in from the germline J gene. The chain employs TRBV20-1 and TRBJ2-7, with TRBD2 matching over 10 bases. Per the germline V gene, CDR1 is DFQATT and CDR2 is SNEGSKA (reference sequence). With V trimmed by 3 bases and J by 3 bases, 5 bases remained unmatched. The CDR3 spans 14 residues. The covered CDR3 bases are TGCAGTGCTAGTTTAGCGGGAGGTGTCTACGAG. Encoded protein: CSASLAGGVYE. The CDR3 in its entirety is CSASLAGGVYEQYF.

CDR3 loop: CAIRGRGESPLHF. Partial CDR3 DNA: TGTGCCATCCGAGGTAGGGGAGAGTCACCC. This chain connects TRBV10-3 to TRBJ1-6; a weak D match, TRBD1 (5 bases). From the germline J gene comes the end of the CDR3, since the read stops 3 residues before it. The CDR3 runs to 13 residues. Between the trimmed V and J ends, which lost 8 bases and 10 bases, there was a span of 15 bases. Germline loops: CDR1 ENHRY, CDR2 SYGVKD.

Points on this clone: The read ends 3 residues shy of where the CDR3 ends; the end is completed using the germline J gene. The V call is TRBV30, the J call TRBJ2-4; D unclear. The CDR3 contains 13 residues. Germline CDR1 GTSNPN, CDR2 SVGIG (reference sequence). The sequenced CDR3 bases are TGTGCCTGGAGTCTACAACAGCTGCATGGT. Protein product: CAWSLQQLHG. The full CDR3 is CAWSLQQLHGQYF.

This clone was counted ten times or more. The read terminates 3 residues before the CDR3 end, so the remaining end is supplied by the germline J gene. V is TRBV6-2 or TRBV6-3 and J is TRBJ1-5; tentative D call: TRBD1 (5 bases). This CDR3 comprises 15 residues. The germline V and J ends were trimmed by 1 base and 2 bases, with 9 bases remaining between them. Per the germline V gene, CDR1 is MNHEY and CDR2 is SVGEGT. The covered CDR3 bases are TGTGCCAGCAGTTACTTTGGCAGGGGCAATCAGCCC. Translating gives CASSYFGRGNQP. The whole CDR3 reads CASSYFGRGNQPQHF.

A note on this clone: This may be a read error: a much more frequent sequence differs by one nucleotide. The read ends 3 residues before the CDR3 terminus; that terminus is restored from the germline J gene. The chain has TRBV19 and TRBJ2-3; possible D gene TRBD2, 6 bases. The CDR3 is made up of 19 amino acids. From germline, CDR1 is LNHDA and CDR2 SQIVND (reference sequence). The covered CDR3 bases are TGTGCCAGTAGTATACGGGTGGGCCACGGGGGACCGGGCAATCAGCCG. Residues: CASSIRVGHGGPGNQP. In full, the CDR3 is CASSIRVGHGGPGNQPQYF. Based on the CDR3 plus reference TRBV19 and TRBJ2-3, the full variable domain is DGGITQSPKYLFRKEGQNVTLSCEQNLNHDAMYWYRQDPGQGLRLIYYSQIVNDFQKGDIAEGYSVSREKKESFPLTVTSAQKNPTAFYLCASSIRVGHGGPGNQPQYFGPGTRLTVL.

The table lists this clone with many counts. The read ends 3 residues before the CDR3 terminus; that terminus is restored from the germline J gene. J is TRBJ2-7 and V is TRBV12-3 or TRBV12-4, with TRBD1 as a possible D gene (6 bases). This CDR3 is built from 15 residues. Deletions cut 5 bases from V and 5 bases from J, with 19 bases between. The chain's CDR3 is CASSAQGFRIHEQYF. CDR3 DNA, as far as it was read: TGTGCCAGCAGTGCACAGGGATTTAGAATCCACGAG.

The table lists this clone with a few counts. The read terminates 3 residues before the CDR3 end, so the remaining end is supplied by the germline J gene. J is TRBJ2-5 and V is TRBV30, with 9 bases matching TRBD1. J gave up 4 bases and V 1 base, and 4 bases lay outside the gene matches. CDR3 length: 14 amino acids. Germline V gives CDR1 GTSNPN, CDR2 SVGIG (reference sequence). The CDR3 bases that were read are TGTGCCTGGAGTGAAGGACAGGGGCGAGAGACC. Encoded protein: CAWSEGQGRET. The whole CDR3 sequence is CAWSEGQGRETQYF.

Points on this clone: The read gets to within 3 residues of the CDR3 end, and the germline J gene fills in the rest. The genes are TRBV11-2 and TRBJ2-7; 10 bases map to TRBD1. The CDR3 length is 15 residues. Germline trimming cut 5 bases from V and 3 bases from J; bases unmatched to any gene: 7. From germline, CDR1 is SGHAT and CDR2 FQNNGV. The CDR3 DNA, read in part, is TGTGCCAGCAGCCCCTGGACAGGGGGTGGCTACGAG. Its protein product is CASSPWTGGGYE. From start to end, the CDR3 is CASSPWTGGGYEQYF.

This clone was detected many times. Read data end 3 residues before the CDR3 end; the end is taken from the germline J gene. The V gene is TRBV18, the J gene TRBJ2-5; D is unresolved. From germline, CDR1 is KGHSH and CDR2 LQKENI. Trimming took 4 bases from V and 2 from J, leaving 8 bases between them. CDR3 length equals 13 residues. CDR3 bases read: TGTGCCAGCTCACTAGGGCCTCAAGAGACC. This codes for CASSLGPQET. The full CDR3 reads CASSLGPQETQYF.

This clone appeared many times. The CDR3 end falls 3 residues outside the read, so it is completed with the germline J gene. The rearrangement uses TRBV7-9 and TRBJ2-7; perhaps TRBD2 as D (5 bases). The CDR3 has 15 residues. Between the trimmed V and J ends, which lost 5 bases and 3 bases, there was a span of 17 bases. CDR1 and CDR2 from the germline V gene are SEHNR and FQNEAQ (reference sequence). CDR3 protein: CASSALLGRGYEQYF. The sequenced CDR3 bases are TGTGCCAGCAGCGCCCTCCTCGGTCGGGGCTACGAG.

In its sample, this clone was seen a few times. The read finishes 3 residues shy of the CDR3 end, and the germline J gene is used to complete it. The genes are TRBV18 and TRBJ1-2; D ambiguous. This CDR3 region has 16 residues. Germline V gives CDR1 KGHSH, CDR2 LQKENI. The CDR3 sequence is CASSPPRGGVTDTYTF. The part of the CDR3 DNA that was read is TGTGCCAGCTCACCACCCAGAGGCGGGGTAACGGATACC.

This clone has a count of ten or more. The DNA ends 3 residues before the CDR3 does, and the rest of the CDR3 is filled in from the germline J gene. V gene TRBV5-1 combines with J gene TRBJ2-2; 7 bases map to TRBD1. CDR1 is SGHRS and CDR2 is YFSETQ in the germline V gene. The CDR3 extends over 14 amino acids. V lost 5 bases and J lost 4; bases outside the gene matches: 5. CDR3: CASRTGLGTGELFF. Partial CDR3 DNA: TGCGCCAGCAGGACAGGGCTGGGCACCGGGGAG. Based on the CDR3 plus reference TRBV5-1 and TRBJ2-2, the full variable domain is KAGVTQTPRYLIKTRGQQVTLSCSPISGHRSVSWYQQTPGQGLQFLFEYFSETQRNKGNFPGRFSGRQFSNSRSEMNVSTLELGDSALYLCASRTGLGTGELFFGEGSRLTVL.